The T cell receptor (beta chain) under discussion was sequenced for a study of blood T cell repertoires in COVID-19. Overall study context: Samples of COVID-19 (acute and convalescent) were obtained from the United States, Italy and Spain.

V lost 4 bases to trimming and J lost 3 bases; unmatched junction nucleotides: 10. Germline V CDR1 and CDR2: SNHLY, FYNNEI. The CDR3 totals 17 residues. In the authors' methods: From reference gene primer amplification, estimates of nucleated cell counts were derived. Using immunoSEQ multiplex PCR, the repertoire was profiled, and TCRdb retains in-frame clones only, with some absent. D and trimming were read from the DNA, whereas the V and J calls and clone size are those reported in that table. The table records 95,000 to 120,000 clones, about four fifths of them present only once. This clonotype originated in a woman in her seventies with acute or convalescent COVID-19. Sequenced: peripheral blood. This rearrangement joins TRBV2 to TRBJ2-4, with 9 bases matching TRBD2. DNA for the CDR3: TGTGCCAGCAGTGTGGGTCAAGCGGGAGGAGGCAAAAACATTCAGTACTTC. Its protein is CASSVGQAGGGKNIQYF.